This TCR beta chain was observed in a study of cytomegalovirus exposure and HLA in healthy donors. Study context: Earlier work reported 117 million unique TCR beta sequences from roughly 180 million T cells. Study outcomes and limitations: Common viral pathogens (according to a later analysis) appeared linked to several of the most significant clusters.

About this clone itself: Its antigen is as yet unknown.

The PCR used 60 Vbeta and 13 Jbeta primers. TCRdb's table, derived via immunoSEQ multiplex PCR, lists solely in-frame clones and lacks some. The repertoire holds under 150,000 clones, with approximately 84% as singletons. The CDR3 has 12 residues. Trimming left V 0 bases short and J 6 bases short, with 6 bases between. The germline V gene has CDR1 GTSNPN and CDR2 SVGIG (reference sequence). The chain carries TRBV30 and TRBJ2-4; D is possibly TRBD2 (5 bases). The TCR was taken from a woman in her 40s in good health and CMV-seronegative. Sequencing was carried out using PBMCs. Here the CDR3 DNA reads TGTGCCTGGAGTGTCCGGGGAAACATTCAGTACTTC. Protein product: CAWSVRGNIQYF. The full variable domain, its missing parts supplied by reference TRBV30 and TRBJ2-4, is SQTIHQWPATLVQPVGSPLSLECTVEGTSNPNLYWYRQAAGRGLQLLFYSVGIGQISSEVPQNLSASRPQDRQFILSSKKLLLSDSGFYLCAWSVRGNIQYFGAGTRLSVL.